The rows below give T cell receptor beta chains drawn from one sample of a study of coeliac disease. Sequencing used immunoSEQ multiplex PCR; TCRdb keeps in-frame clones, though not all of them. Of about 7,000 clones in the sample, about 73% were seen once. What was sequenced was lamina propria lymphocytes from the gut. These receptor sequences come from a man aged 25 to 40 with celiac disease. The CDR3 runs from the conserved cysteine through the conserved F or W. Fields, in order: V gene, J gene, CDR3 protein.

>TRBV5-5|TRBJ2-1
CASTLRSQTVYNEQFF
>TRBV29-1|TRBJ1-3
CSGGTAGNTIYF
>TRBV6-1|TRBJ2-7
CASTVGQPYEQYF
>TRBV2|TRBJ2-7
CASSERLAGVINF
>TRBV7-8|TRBJ1-2
CASSTYRGKVARGYTF
>TRBV28|TRBJ2-7
CASSGNLEQYF
>TRBV18|TRBJ2-1
CASSPRSGARNEQFF
>TRBV5-4|TRBJ2-3
CASREGTGTYTQYF
>TRBV7-2|TRBJ2-2
CASSRRDGTGYTGELFF
>TRBV27|TRBJ1-1
CASSIFDRGAEAFF
>TRBV5-4|TRBJ2-7
CASSSSGSRTYEQYF
>TRBV9|TRBJ2-3
CASSPGLFTDTQYF
>TRBV5-6|TRBJ2-3
CASSLAGLAGGRAPDTQYF
>TRBV18|TRBJ2-7
CASSPIAGGSSNEQYF
>TRBV19|TRBJ2-2
CASSIGGGELFF
>TRBV29-1|TRBJ2-7
CSVEDYSNFGYEQYF
>TRBV5-1|TRBJ2-2
CASSWEGDLSTGELFF
>TRBV11-1|TRBJ2-5
CASSPLVRSGQGETQYF
>TRBV19|TRBJ1-2
CASTHNRAYGYTF
>TRBV6-1|TRBJ2-7
CASSRTSGGSYEQYF
>TRBV6-5|TRBJ1-1
CASSYGGANTKAFF
>TRBV4-3|TRBJ2-2
CASSLQGANTGELFF
>TRBV7-3|TRBJ1-1
CASSPGGAAGGAFF
>TRBV5-1|TRBJ1-2
CASSPGGGSDYGYTF
>TRBV19|TRBJ1-5
CASGDWRRGGNQPQHF
>TRBV2|TRBJ1-3
CASSEISYSGNTIYF
>TRBV28|TRBJ1-3
CASSKKGVFGNTIYF
>TRBV28|TRBJ2-1
CASSPETYNEQFF
>TRBV30|TRBJ2-5
CAWSPGMETQYF
>TRBV5-5|TRBJ2-7
CASSPPGTIFYEQYF
>TRBV4-1|TRBJ2-1
CASSQVGLANEQFF
>TRBV5-5|TRBJ2-2
CASSLEPGGNTGELFF
>TRBV7-9|TRBJ2-5
CASSLAGGALETQYF
>TRBV7-3|TRBJ2-6
CASGQGPAGANVLTF
>TRBV10-3|TRBJ2-1
CAIDRGLAGANEQFF
>TRBV6-4|TRBJ2-1
CASSVRTSGSNEQFF
>TRBV19|TRBJ1-3
CASDTGRSGNTIYF
>TRBV25-1|TRBJ2-7
CASKTGWNEQYF
>TRBV7-3|TRBJ2-1
CASSVNRGIAYEQFF
>TRBV7-9|TRBJ2-7
CASSWGLAGVSEQYF
>TRBV19|TRBJ1-5
CASSIEGQRPQHF
>TRBV6-6|TRBJ1-6
CASSSLPRINSPLHF
>TRBV7-9|TRBJ1-1
CASSFGSVEGTKAFF
>TRBV6-5|TRBJ1-2
CASSRSRDRLYGYTF
>TRBV4-3|TRBJ2-1
CASSPGLAGGGGYNEQFF
>TRBV14|TRBJ1-4
CASSQETSGVRFF
>TRBV28|TRBJ2-1
CASSLWTSGSSGEQFF
>TRBV2|TRBJ1-5
CASSGQNNQPQHF